One T cell receptor beta chain is described in this entry. The target antigen is unknown. This sample is drawn from a study of cytomegalovirus exposure and HLA in healthy donors. About the study: The approximately 120 validation repertoires, a later analysis reported, used the same platform as the approximately 630 first-cohort repertoires. Study-level results: Over 150 TCR beta chains were listed as cytomegalovirus-associated. Under in vitro conditions, a few CMV-associated chains were confirmed as specific for CMV antigens. The finding came from a later analysis; first-cohort TCR clusters tended to co-occur in the roughly 120 validation repertoires.

Assay: immunoSEQ multiplex PCR; the TCRdb copy retains only in-frame clones and omits some. The sample contains over 250,000 clones, 75% to 90% of which appear only once. Germline V CDR1 and CDR2: LNHDA, SQIVND (reference sequence). The CDR3 consists of 17 residues. V lost 7 bases, J lost 2 bases, and 13 bases stayed unmatched. The chain has TRBV19 and TRBJ2-2; 7 positions agree with TRBD2. This sequence was found in a woman in her twenties or thirties in good health and CMV-seropositive. The sequenced sample consisted of PBMCs. The chain's CDR3 is CASTHWKLALNTGELFF. The CDR3 nucleotides are TGTGCCAGTACTCATTGGAAACTAGCGCTCAACACCGGGGAGCTGTTTTTT.